The 3 T cell receptor beta chains listed next were all sequenced from one sample in a study of cytomegalovirus exposure and HLA in healthy donors. Sequencing was performed with immunoSEQ multiplex PCR; in TCRdb, only in-frame clones are kept and a portion is missing. This sample carries roughly 100,000 clones, less than 85% of them seen once, and the ten largest clones take approximately 22%. The sequenced sample was PBMCs. Receptor source: a man aged 18 to 30 in good health and CMV-seropositive.

This chain connects TRBV5-5 to TRBJ2-3; maybe TRBD1 (6 bases). The CDR3 is made up of 16 amino acids. Trimming shortened V by 3 bases and J by 4 bases, and 18 bases separated the two germline ends. CDR1 is SGHKS and CDR2 is YYEKEE in the germline V gene (reference sequence). CDR3: CASSSRWGRGADTQYF. DNA for the CDR3: TGTGCCAGCAGCTCCCGGTGGGGCAGGGGAGCAGATACGCAGTATTTT.

This rearrangement joins TRBV11-2 to TRBJ1-3; D possibly corresponds to TRBD1 (6 bases). Germline V CDR1 and CDR2: SGHAT, FQNNGV. CDR3 length: 19 amino acids. Trimming took off 4 bases at V and 2 bases at J, with 24 bases between the two ends. CDR3 coding DNA: TGTGCCAGCAGCTCCCCGAGACAGGAAGCCATGACTGCTGGAAACACCATATATTTT. It specifies CASSSPRQEAMTAGNTIYF.

The chain has TRBV4-1 and TRBJ1-4; the D is unclear. The germline V and J ends were trimmed by 2 bases and 7 bases, with 14 bases remaining between them. The CDR3 contains 15 residues. The germline CDR1 and CDR2 sequences are MGHRA and YSYEKL. CDR3 sequence reads: CASSQPLWSSEKLFF. The CDR3 coding sequence is TGCGCCAGCAGCCAACCTCTTTGGTCGAGTGAAAAACTGTTTTTT.